The 24 T cell receptor beta chains below come from one sample, sequenced in a study of blood T cell repertoires in COVID-19. Using immunoSEQ multiplex PCR, the repertoire was profiled, and TCRdb retains in-frame clones only, with some absent. This table holds tens of thousands of clones, about four fifths found once. The material sequenced was peripheral blood. The receptor source for this set is a man aged 50-60 years with acute or convalescent COVID-19.

This clone was observed a handful of times. The J gene is TRBJ1-4, the V gene TRBV19, with D possibly matching TRBD1 (6 bases). The CDR3 totals 14 residues. Looked up from germline, CDR1 is LNHDA and CDR2 is SQIVND (reference sequence). Trimming shortened V by 7 bases and J by 3 bases, and 12 bases separated the two germline ends. The DNA for the CDR3 is TGTGCCAGTACCAAGGGGGATTCTAATGAAAAACTGTTTTTT. Protein sequence: CASTKGDSNEKLFF. Based on the CDR3 plus reference TRBV19 and TRBJ1-4, the full variable domain is DGGITQSPKYLFRKEGQNVTLSCEQNLNHDAMYWYRQDPGQGLRLIYYSQIVNDFQKGDIAEGYSVSREKKESFPLTVTSAQKNPTAFYLCASTKGDSNEKLFFGSGTQLSVL.

The chain carries TRBV4-1 and TRBJ1-1; TRBD1 is a possible D gene (6 bases). The CDR3 is 16 amino acids. V was cut by 4 bases and J by 1 base, with 16 bases left in between. The germline V gene encodes CDR1 MGHRA and CDR2 YSYEKL. As DNA, the CDR3 is TGCGCCAGCAGCCGGCGTTCCAGGGGCCCGAACACTGAAGCTTTCTTT. It codes for CASSRRSRGPNTEAFF.

The chain combines TRBV4-1 with TRBJ1-1, with unresolved D. V lost 4 bases to trimming and J lost 0 bases, with 9 bases between them. Germline CDR1 and CDR2: MGHRA and YSYEKL. This CDR3 has 14 amino acids. CDR3 DNA: TGCGCCAGCAGCCCGTCCCCTTTGAACACTGAAGCTTTCTTT. This gives the protein CASSPSPLNTEAFF.

V and J are TRBV10-1 and TRBJ2-5, with 13 bases aligning to TRBD2. V shed 0 bases, J shed 7 bases, and the junction held 5 bases outside the gene matches. The CDR3 sequence is 16 residues long. Germline CDR1 is WNHNN and CDR2 is SYGVQD (reference sequence). The CDR3 DNA is TGCGCCAGCAGTGAGTCTGGACTAGCGGGAGCCGGGACCCAGTACTTC. This translates into CASSESGLAGAGTQYF.

This chain joins TRBV28 and TRBJ1-1; D not certain. CDR1 is MDHEN, CDR2 SYDVKM, per germline. Trimming removed 8 bases at V and 5 bases at J, with 21 bases between. The CDR3 loop spans 15 amino acids. CDR3 protein: CASAKPNGFLTEAFF. The CDR3 DNA sequence: TGTGCCAGCGCTAAGCCCAACGGGTTTTTGACTGAAGCTTTCTTT.

The genes are TRBV6-1 and TRBJ2-3; D perhaps matches TRBD2 (6 bases). The germline V and J ends were trimmed by 2 bases and 2 bases, with 11 bases remaining between them. CDR1 MNHNS and CDR2 SASEGT come from the germline V gene. The CDR3 extends over 15 amino acids. CDR3 residues: CASSERASDTDTQYF. The CDR3 DNA follows: TGTGCCAGCAGTGAAAGGGCTAGCGACACAGATACGCAGTATTTT.

The chain is built from TRBV11-2 and TRBJ2-7; D ambiguous. The CDR3 has 17 residues. Deletions cut 4 bases from V and 3 bases from J, with 22 bases between. Looked up from germline, CDR1 is SGHAT and CDR2 is FQNNGV. CDR3: CASSSLKGGVRNYEQYF. In DNA form, the CDR3 reads TGTGCCAGCAGCTCCCTAAAAGGCGGAGTTAGAAACTACGAGCAGTACTTC.

This chain joins TRBV19 and TRBJ2-7; D uncertain. V lost 3 bases and J 0 bases, leaving 9 bases between the germline ends. This CDR3 region has 14 residues. The germline V gene encodes CDR1 LNHDA and CDR2 SQIVND (reference sequence). The CDR3 reads CASSIAASSYEQYF. CDR3 DNA sequence: TGTGCCAGTAGTATTGCGGCCAGCTCCTACGAGCAGTACTTC.

CDR3 nucleotide sequence: TGTGCCAGCAGCCTCTCTCCAGGGGACACTGAAGCTTTCTTT. It codes for CASSLSPGDTEAFF. The gene calls are TRBV28 and TRBJ1-1; a weak D match, TRBD1 (6 bases). The CDR3 spans 14 residues. V lost 6 bases, J lost 3 bases, and 14 bases lay in between. Germline-derived CDR1 and CDR2 are MDHEN and SYDVKM. Complete variable domain (other parts from reference TRBV28 and TRBJ1-1): DVKVTQSSRYLVKRTGEKVFLECVQDMDHENMFWYRQDPGLGLRLIYFSYDVKMKEKGDIPEGYSVSREKKERFSLILESASTNQTSMYLCASSLSPGDTEAFFGQGTRLTVV.

This chain links TRBV5-4 with TRBJ1-2; D is unresolved. Trimming pared 2 bases from V and 2 bases from J, leaving 13 bases between. Germline V lookup: CDR1 SGHNT, CDR2 YYREEE (reference sequence). The CDR3 has 15 residues. In nucleotides, the CDR3 is TGTGCCAGCAGCTTAGGAGGTGTCTTAAACTATGGCTACACCTTC. Its protein product is CASSLGGVLNYGYTF.

V and J are TRBV18 and TRBJ2-7, with a possible D match to TRBD1 (5 bases). From germline, CDR1 is KGHSH and CDR2 LQKENI. The CDR3 has 14 residues. V was cut by 1 base and J by 5 bases, with 12 bases left in between. The CDR3 sequence is CASSPRDRGDEQYF. The CDR3 nucleotides read TGTGCCAGCTCACCACGAGACAGAGGAGACGAGCAGTACTTC.

This rearrangement joins TRBV6-5 to TRBJ1-4; D is unclear. This CDR3 spans 13 amino acids. Germline V gene lookup returns CDR1 MNHEY and CDR2 SVGAGI. The ends were cut back, 6 bases at V and 5 bases at J, with 10 bases in the middle. CDR3 DNA: TGTGCCAGCAGCCGGCTAGCGAATGAAAAACTGTTTTTT. It translates to CASSRLANEKLFF.

The chain links TRBV29-1 to TRBJ1-3, with TRBD1 as a possible D gene (5 bases). The V and J ends lost 4 bases and 0 bases respectively, with 16 bases between them. This CDR3 comprises 16 residues. CDR1 and CDR2 (germline): SQVTM, ANQGSEA. CDR3 sequence: CSVGGGSPSSGNTIYF. CDR3 coding DNA: TGCAGCGTTGGGGGGGGGAGCCCGTCCTCTGGAAACACCATATATTTT.

The rearrangement joins TRBV19 to TRBJ2-1, with TRBD2 identical over 12 bases. Losses at the gene ends were 3 bases for V and 0 bases for J; bases not matched to a gene: 3. The CDR3 spans 17 residues. The germline CDR1 and CDR2 sequences are LNHDA and SQIVND (reference sequence). This CDR3 reads CASSMTSGSFSYNEQFF. The CDR3 nucleotides are TGTGCCAGTAGTATGACTAGCGGGAGTTTCTCCTACAATGAGCAGTTCTTC.

The V and J genes are TRBV5-6 and TRBJ2-1, with 12 bases identical to TRBD2. There are 15 residues in the CDR3. The germline gives CDR1 SGHDT, CDR2 YYEEEE. J gave up 7 bases and V 5 bases, and 7 bases lay outside the gene matches. The DNA of the CDR3 is TGTGCCAGCAGAGCGACTAGCGGGAGTTGGAATGAGCAGTTCTTC. Protein product: CASRATSGSWNEQFF.

The V call is TRBV2, the J call TRBJ2-6, with D unclear. The CDR3 runs 15 residues. Germline values: CDR1 SNHLY, CDR2 FYNNEI. Trimming cost V 3 bases and J 0 bases, with 6 bases left between them. CDR3 in amino acids: CASSESRSGANVLTF. The CDR3 nucleotides read TGTGCCAGCAGTGAGTCCCGCTCTGGGGCCAACGTCCTGACTTTC.

This chain connects TRBV3-1 (or the pseudogene TRBV3-2) to TRBJ2-7; the match to TRBD2 covers 8 bases. J gave up 2 bases and V 3 bases, and 3 bases lay outside the gene matches. Germline V CDR1 and CDR2: LGHDT, YNNKEL (reference sequence). This CDR3 contains 14 residues. CDR3: CASSQDGRAYEQYF. CDR3 nucleotides: TGTGCCAGCAGCCAGGACGGGAGGGCCTACGAGCAGTACTTC.

This clone occurred once. This chain connects TRBV25-1 to TRBJ1-3; D is uncertain. Between the trimmed V and J ends, which lost 1 base and 2 bases, there was a span of 9 bases. Germline-derived CDR1 and CDR2 are MGHDK and SYGVNS. The CDR3 runs 15 residues. Here the CDR3 DNA reads TGTGCCAGCAGTGAATTAAGACTAGCTGGAAACACCATATATTTT. This gives the protein CASSELRLAGNTIYF.

The chain carries TRBV7-9 and TRBJ1-2; D may be TRBD1 (5 bases). CDR1 is SEHNR and CDR2 is FQNEAQ in the germline V gene (reference sequence). Trimming stripped 4 bases from V and 4 bases from J, with 13 bases between. This CDR3 comprises 14 residues. In DNA, the CDR3 is TGTGCCAGCAGCTATGGGGGGGGGAGCTATGGCTACACCTTC. Amino acid sequence: CASSYGGGSYGYTF.

The V call is TRBV10-3, the J call TRBJ2-3, with 10 positions matching TRBD1. V was clipped by 6 bases and J by 3 bases; unmatched bases: 0. The CDR3 sequence is 13 residues long. CDR1 is ENHRY and CDR2 is SYGVKD in the germline V gene. DNA of the CDR3: TGTGCCATCAGGGGACAGGGGACAGATACGCAGTATTTT. Its translation: CAIRGQGTDTQYF.

The CDR3 DNA reads as TGTGCCAGCAGTGAAGCGTGGGGGGGATACAATGAGCAGTTCTTC. Translating gives CASSEAWGGYNEQFF. The chain uses TRBV2 and TRBJ2-1; 7 nucleotides line up with TRBD2. Germline values: CDR1 SNHLY, CDR2 FYNNEI. V was clipped by 0 bases and J by 4 bases; unmatched bases: 3. This CDR3 is 15 amino acids long.

The chain employs TRBV24-1 and TRBJ1-2, with D uncertain. Germline assignment: CDR1 KGHDR and CDR2 SFDVKD. Trimming removed 4 bases at V and 8 bases at J, with 10 bases between. This CDR3 is 12 amino acids long. The CDR3 loop reads CATSDPGRGYTF. The CDR3 DNA follows: TGTGCCACCAGTGACCCAGGTCGCGGCTACACCTTC.

The chain joins TRBV2 to TRBJ2-7, with TRBD2 matching 7 bases. J lost 3 bases, V lost 6 bases, and 5 bases had no gene match. Germline V gene data show CDR1 as SNHLY and CDR2 as FYNNEI. The CDR3 runs 13 residues. The CDR3 DNA follows: TGTGCCAGCAGGGCGGGAGATGGCTACGAGCAGTACTTC. It translates to CASRAGDGYEQYF.

This clone was detected only once. V usage is TRBV12-5 and J usage is TRBJ2-6; maybe TRBD2 (6 bases). Germline assignment: CDR1 LGHNT and CDR2 FRNRAP. V was shortened by 6 bases and J by 2 bases, with 17 bases between the two germline ends. The CDR3 loop spans 17 amino acids. CDR3 sequence: CASGPHTEGPGANVLTF. DNA for the CDR3: TGTGCTAGTGGACCCCATACGGAGGGGCCTGGGGCCAACGTCCTGACTTTC.